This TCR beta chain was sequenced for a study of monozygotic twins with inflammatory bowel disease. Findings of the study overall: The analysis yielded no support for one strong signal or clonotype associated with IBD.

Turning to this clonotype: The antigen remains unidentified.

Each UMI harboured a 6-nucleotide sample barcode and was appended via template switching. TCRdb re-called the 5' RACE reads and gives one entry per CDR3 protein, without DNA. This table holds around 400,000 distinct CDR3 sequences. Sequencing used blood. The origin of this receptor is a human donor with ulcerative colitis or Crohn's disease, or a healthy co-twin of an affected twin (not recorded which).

The CDR3 loop reads CATSREGLAGPDTGELFF. The chain couples TRBV15 to TRBJ2-2; there is no DNA to check the TCRdb D call of TRBD2. The CDR3 is made up of 18 amino acids. Germline V gene lookup returns CDR1 LNHNV and CDR2 YYDKDF (reference sequence). The complete variable domain, with remaining parts taken from reference TRBV15 and TRBJ2-2, reads DAMVIQNPRYQVTQFGKPVTLSCSQTLNHNVMYWYQQKSSQAPKLLFHYYDKDFNNEADTPDNFQSRRPNTSFCFLDIRSPGLGDTAMYLCATSREGLAGPDTGELFFGEGSRLTVL.